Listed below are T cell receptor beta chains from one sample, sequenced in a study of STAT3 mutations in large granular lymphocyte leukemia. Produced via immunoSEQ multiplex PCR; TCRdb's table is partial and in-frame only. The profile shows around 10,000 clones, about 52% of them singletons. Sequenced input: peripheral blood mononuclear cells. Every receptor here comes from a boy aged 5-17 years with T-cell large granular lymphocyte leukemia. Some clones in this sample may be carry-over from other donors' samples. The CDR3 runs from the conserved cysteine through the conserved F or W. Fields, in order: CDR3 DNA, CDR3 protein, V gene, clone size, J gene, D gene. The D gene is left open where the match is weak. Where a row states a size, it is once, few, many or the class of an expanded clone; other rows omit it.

TGTGCCAGCAGCTCCCGGGACAGAGCCTACGAGCAGTACTTC	CASSSRDRAYEQYF	TRBV7-9	few	TRBJ2-7	TRBD1
TGCGCCAGCAGCTCCGGAGGGACAGATACGCAGTATTTT	CASSSGGTDTQYF	TRBV5-1	NA	TRBJ2-3	NA
TGTGCCATCAGCCCCGATCCCCAGCATTTT	CAISPDPQHF	TRBV10-3	NA	TRBJ1-5	NA
TGTGCCTGGAGTCGGTCAGGAAGCGGGCCCTACAATGAGCAGTTCTTC	CAWSRSGSGPYNEQFF	TRBV30	few	TRBJ2-1	NA
TGTGCCAGCAGCTTAATAGGGTATTCCTACAATGAGCAGTTCTTC	CASSLIGYSYNEQFF	TRBV7-9	NA	TRBJ2-1	NA
TGCGCCAGCAGCCAAGGAGGGGACGCCTACGAGCAGTACTTC	CASSQGGDAYEQYF	TRBV4-1	NA	TRBJ2-7	NA
TGTGCCAGCAGCTTCGGACAGGGGGGATATGGCTACACCTTC	CASSFGQGGYGYTF	TRBV11-2	NA	TRBJ1-2	TRBD1
TGTGCCTGGAGTCCCCCAGGGACAGGGGTGTACTTC	CAWSPPGTGVYF	TRBV30	few	TRBJ2-7	TRBD1
TGCGCCAGCAGCTTGTGGGTCGCGGGACAGGGAACCTCCTACGAGCAGTACTTC	CASSLWVAGQGTSYEQYF	TRBV5-1	few	TRBJ2-7	TRBD1
TGTGCCAGCAGTTTATTAGCGGGGGCCCCCTACGAGCAGTACTTC	CASSLLAGAPYEQYF	TRBV27	few	TRBJ2-7	TRBD2
TGTGCCAGCAGCCTTAAAGGGACCCACACAGATACGCAGTATTTT	CASSLKGTHTDTQYF	TRBV7-9	NA	TRBJ2-3	NA
TGCAGCGTTGTACCTCCACAAGAGACCCAGTACTTC	CSVVPPQETQYF	TRBV29-1	few	TRBJ2-5	NA
TGTGCCAGCTCACCCCAAGATGGCTACACCTTC	CASSPQDGYTF	TRBV18	few	TRBJ1-2	NA
TGTGCCAGCAGCCGACAGGGAGGCTCCTACGAGCAGTACTTC	CASSRQGGSYEQYF	TRBV5-4	NA	TRBJ2-7	NA
TGTGCCAGCAGCGCCGCAGGGGGGAGCTCCTACGAGCAGTACTTC	CASSAAGGSSYEQYF	TRBV9	NA	TRBJ2-7	NA
TGTGCCAGCAGCTTGGGGCCGGACAAGAGATACGAGCAGTACTTC	CASSLGPDKRYEQYF	TRBV5-5	NA	TRBJ2-7	NA
TGCAGCGTTGAAGATCGCGGGGTCAGCTCCTACGAGCAGTACTTC	CSVEDRGVSSYEQYF	TRBV29-1	NA	TRBJ2-7	NA
TGCGCCAGCAGCTTGGCCCTGGGACAGCTGTACACTGAAGCTTTCTTT	CASSLALGQLYTEAFF	TRBV5-1	NA	TRBJ1-1	TRBD1
TGTGCCAGCAGTTACAGACAGTTATCCCAAGAGACCCAGTACTTC	CASSYRQLSQETQYF	TRBV6-5	NA	TRBJ2-5	NA
TGTGCCAGCAGCTTAGGCCAGGGGTTTCAGCCCCAGCATTTT	CASSLGQGFQPQHF	TRBV7-9	NA	TRBJ1-5	NA
TGCGCCAGCAGCCAAGATGGCGGGAGGAGCTCCTACGAGCAGTACTTC	CASSQDGGRSSYEQYF	TRBV4-1	NA	TRBJ2-7	TRBD2
TGTGCCAGCAGCTTAGTGGGTCCGGTCGAGCAGTACTTC	CASSLVGPVEQYF	TRBV7-8	NA	TRBJ2-7	NA
TGTGCCAGCAGCTTAGCGGGGAGGGCCCCCCAGCCCCAGCATTTT	CASSLAGRAPQPQHF	TRBV7-9	few	TRBJ1-5	NA
TGTGCCAGCAGTCCTGTAGGGGAGAATTCACCCCTCCACTTT	CASSPVGENSPLHF	TRBV27	NA	TRBJ1-6	NA
TGTGCCAGCAGCTCCCTCTTGGCCCTCCACTTT	CASSSLLALHF	TRBV7-2	NA	TRBJ1-6	NA
TGTGCCAGCCTCGATCGGCGGGCCACAGATACGCAGTATTTT	CASLDRRATDTQYF	TRBV5-4	NA	TRBJ2-3	NA
TGCAGTGCTGGGACAGGAGGGTTGGCTTTCTTT	CSAGTGGLAFF	TRBV20-1	NA	TRBJ1-1	TRBD1
TGTGCCATCACCCCTGTCCGGGACTTC	CAITPVRDF	TRBV10-3	NA	TRBJ1-2	NA
TGTGCCAGCAGTTACCCCGGGACTTACGAGCAGTACTTC	CASSYPGTYEQYF	TRBV6-5	NA	TRBJ2-7	NA
TGTGCCAGCCGAAGCTCGGGACAGGGGTATCGCGGCTACACCTTC	CASRSSGQGYRGYTF	TRBV6-1	once	TRBJ1-2	TRBD1
TGCAGCGTTGAAGTGGGGCATGGCTATGGCTACACCTTC	CSVEVGHGYGYTF	TRBV29-1	once	TRBJ1-2	NA
TGTGCCAGCAGCCCCGGCACTAGCGGGGGGGATGCGCAGTATTTT	CASSPGTSGGDAQYF	TRBV5-8	once	TRBJ2-3	TRBD2
TGCGCCAGCAGAAGGGCGGGCCGTAAGCAGGCAGATACGCAGTATTTT	CASRRAGRKQADTQYF	TRBV5-1	NA	TRBJ2-3	NA
TGCGCCAGCAGCTTGGGGGGAACAGGGAGAGAGGGAGGCTACACCTTC	CASSLGGTGREGGYTF	TRBV5-1	NA	TRBJ1-2	NA
TGTGCCAGCAGCCGCCCCGGGGATAATGAAAAACTGTTTTTT	CASSRPGDNEKLFF	TRBV7-9	few	TRBJ1-4	NA
TGTGCCAGCGCGGAAGGGGATGACACAGATACGCAGTATTTT	CASAEGDDTDTQYF	TRBV6-1	NA	TRBJ2-3	NA
TGTGCCAGCAGTCGGTGGGACTCCTACGAGCAGTACTTC	CASSRWDSYEQYF	TRBV27	few	TRBJ2-7	NA
TGTGCCAGCAGCTTGGAGACTGGGGCAGATACGCAGTATTTT	CASSLETGADTQYF	TRBV5-6	NA	TRBJ2-3	NA
TGCGCCACCCGGGCGGGCTTGAACACTGAAGCTTTCTTT	CATRAGLNTEAFF	TRBV5-1	few	TRBJ1-1	NA
TGTGCCAGCAGCCTAAGGGGGTACTATGGCTACACCTTC	CASSLRGYYGYTF	TRBV6-5	NA	TRBJ1-2	NA
TGTGCCAGCAGTCCTCGACAGGGGTGGACCGGGGAGCTGTTTTTT	CASSPRQGWTGELFF	TRBV7-9	few	TRBJ2-2	TRBD1
TGTGCCAGCAGCTTAGCGGCGGGACAGCCCCAGCATTTT	CASSLAAGQPQHF	TRBV7-9	NA	TRBJ1-5	NA
TGCGCCAGCAGCTTTGGGACAGGGAACACTGAAGCTTTCTTT	CASSFGTGNTEAFF	TRBV5-1	NA	TRBJ1-1	TRBD1
TGTGCCAGCACCCTCCTTGCCAGGGCAGGTCAGCCCCAGCATTTT	CASTLLARAGQPQHF	TRBV28	NA	TRBJ1-5	NA
TGTGCCAGCATTCGACAGGGGGCGGTTGAAGCTTTCTTT	CASIRQGAVEAFF	TRBV6-1	NA	TRBJ1-1	TRBD1
TGTGCCAGCAGCTTATATGATACGCAGTATTTT	CASSLYDTQYF	TRBV5-6	NA	TRBJ2-3	NA
TGTGCCAGCTCACCACCGAGCGGGTATGAAGCTTTCTTT	CASSPPSGYEAFF	TRBV18	NA	TRBJ1-1	NA
TGTGCCAGCAGCTTAGAAGCGACTAGCACAGATACGCAGTATTTT	CASSLEATSTDTQYF	TRBV5-4	NA	TRBJ2-3	NA
TGTGCCAGCAGTTACTCGCGGACAGGGGGCTCCTACGAGCAGTACTTC	CASSYSRTGGSYEQYF	TRBV6-5	NA	TRBJ2-7	TRBD1
TGTGCCAGCTCACCAGGAATCCATGGACGGGGGATGATAGGCGAGCAGTACTTC	CASSPGIHGRGMIGEQYF	TRBV18	once	TRBJ2-7	NA
TGTGCCAGCAGCTTGGTTGGACAGAACACTGAAGCTTTCTTT	CASSLVGQNTEAFF	TRBV5-4	NA	TRBJ1-1	NA
TGCAGCGTTGAGAGCTCTGGAAACACCATATATTTT	CSVESSGNTIYF	TRBV29-1	NA	TRBJ1-3	NA